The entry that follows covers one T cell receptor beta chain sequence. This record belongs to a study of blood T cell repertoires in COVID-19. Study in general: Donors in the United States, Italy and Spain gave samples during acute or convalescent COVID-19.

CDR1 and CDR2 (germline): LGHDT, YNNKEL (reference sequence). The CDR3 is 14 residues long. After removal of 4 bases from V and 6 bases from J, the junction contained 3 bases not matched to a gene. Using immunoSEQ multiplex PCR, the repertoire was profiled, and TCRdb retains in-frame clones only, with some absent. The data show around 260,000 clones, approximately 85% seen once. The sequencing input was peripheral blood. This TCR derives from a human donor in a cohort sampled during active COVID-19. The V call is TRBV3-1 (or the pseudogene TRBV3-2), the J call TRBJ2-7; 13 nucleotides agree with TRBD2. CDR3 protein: CASSPTSGRTEQYF. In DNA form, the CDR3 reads TGTGCCAGCAGCCCGACTAGCGGGAGGACCGAGCAGTACTTC.